This T cell receptor beta chain was recorded in a study of cytomegalovirus exposure and HLA in healthy donors. Study-wide findings and caveats: In an earlier analysis, about 87% or about 30%: the productive usage of most TCR beta V segments. Certain sequence variants were highly shared and formed a cluster, and this cluster was likely a sequencing artifact.

The PCR used 60 Vbeta and 13 Jbeta primers. Original data processing: About 11 million of tens of millions of unique TCR beta chains were shared, per a later count. Clones were sequenced by immunoSEQ multiplex PCR, and TCRdb holds only the in-frame ones, with some missing. V and J calls and clone size are given by that table; D and trimming were obtained from the DNA. The table has under 200,000 clones, 80% seen once. To note about this clone: Its antigen remains unknown.

Trimming took 0 bases from V and 7 from J, leaving 11 bases between them. CDR3 length: 14 amino acids. Germline V gene lookup returns CDR1 SGHKS and CDR2 YYEKEE (reference sequence). This clonotype originated in a man aged 25 to 40 in good health and CMV-seronegative. The source material was PBMCs. The V gene is TRBV5-5, the J gene TRBJ1-5; TRBD1 is a possible D gene (5 bases). In nucleotides, the CDR3 is TGTGCCAGCAGCTTGGTGGACAAAGGCCAGCCCCAGCATTTT. Amino acids: CASSLVDKGQPQHF. Full variable domain (missing parts from reference TRBV5-5 and TRBJ1-5): DAGVTQSPTHLIKTRGQQVTLRCSPISGHKSVSWYQQVLGQGPQFIFQYYEKEERGRGNFPDRFSARQFPNYSSELNVNALLLGDSALYLCASSLVDKGQPQHFGDGTRLSIL.